A selection of T cell receptor beta chains follows, all from one sample in a study of blood T cell repertoires in COVID-19. The data were produced by immunoSEQ multiplex PCR, yet TCRdb's version contains in-frame clones alone and is incomplete. This table has a few hundred thousand clones, around 89% appearing once. Sequencing used peripheral blood. These receptors were taken from a man younger than 35 who had recovered from COVID-19. CDR3s include the opening cysteine and the closing phenylalanine or tryptophan. A D gene is named only where the DNA matches it firmly. Expanded clones are given a class, and other clones once, few, many or no size at all.

d_call | clone_size | j_call | v_call | cdr3_nt | cdr3_aa
TRBD1 | - | TRBJ1-4 | TRBV9 | TGTGCCAGCAGCCCTTGGACAGGGGGGGCTAGCGAAAAACTGTTTTTT | CASSPWTGGASEKLFF
- | - | TRBJ2-3 | TRBV2 | TGTGCCAGCACCGGACAGACTAGCACAGATACGCAGTATTTT | CASTGQTSTDTQYF
TRBD2 | - | TRBJ2-1 | TRBV27 | TGTGCCAGCAGTCTTAGCGGGGACAATGAGCAGTTCTTC | CASSLSGDNEQFF
TRBD1 | - | TRBJ1-1 | TRBV6-5 | TGTGCCAGCAGTCCGTCGACAGGGAGAGGCACTGAAGCTTTCTTT | CASSPSTGRGTEAFF
TRBD1 | - | TRBJ1-1 | TRBV4-2 | TGTGCCAGCAGCCCCATGGACAGGGACTTCGAAGCTTTCTTT | CASSPMDRDFEAFF
- | - | TRBJ2-5 | TRBV27 | TGTGCCAGCAGACCAGACAAGCAAGAGACCCAGTACTTC | CASRPDKQETQYF
TRBD2 | - | TRBJ2-1 | TRBV9 | TGTGCCAGCAGCGCGCGCGGGGGGCTAGTTTTCCTTGACAATGAGCAGTTCTTC | CASSARGGLVFLDNEQFF
TRBD1 | - | TRBJ2-6 | TRBV2 | TGTGCCAGCAGGGACAGGTACGGGACAGAGACCTCTGGGGCCAACGTCCTGACTTTC | CASRDRYGTETSGANVLTF
- | - | TRBJ1-4 | TRBV11-2 | TGTGCCAGCAGCTTGTACCCTGGCGGGAGGACTAATGAAAAACTGTTTTTT | CASSLYPGGRTNEKLFF
- | few | TRBJ1-1 | TRBV11-2 | TGTGCCAGCAGCTTGGACGGGGACACTGAAGCTTTCTTT | CASSLDGDTEAFF
TRBD2 | - | TRBJ2-1 | TRBV25-1 | TGTGCCAGCATCCCTAGCGGGGTTAACAATGAGCAGTTCTTC | CASIPSGVNNEQFF
TRBD2 | - | TRBJ2-5 | TRBV27 | TGTGCCAGCAGTTACAAGACTAGCGTAGAGACCCAGTACTTC | CASSYKTSVETQYF
- | once | TRBJ2-3 | TRBV11-2 | TGTGCCAGCAGCTTAGCAGGTTCAACAGATACGCAGTATTTT | CASSLAGSTDTQYF
- | - | TRBJ2-7 | TRBV5-4 | TGTGCCAGCAGACCAGGGGCTAGCTCCTACGAGCAGTACTTC | CASRPGASSYEQYF
- | - | TRBJ1-1 | TRBV21-1 | TGTGCCAGCAGCAAAGGTGGCAGGTGCACTGAAGCTTTCTTT | CASSKGGRCTEAFF
- | - | TRBJ2-5 | TRBV11-2 | TGTGCCAGCAGCCTGACAGACCAAGAGACCCAGTACTTC | CASSLTDQETQYF
- | - | TRBJ2-3 | TRBV11-3 | TGTGCCAGCAGCCCCGGGCCTCCGGGGACAGATACGCAGTATTTT | CASSPGPPGTDTQYF
- | - | TRBJ1-1 | TRBV27 | TGTGCCAGCAGTTTTGATGCGGGTACTGAAGCTTTCTTT | CASSFDAGTEAFF